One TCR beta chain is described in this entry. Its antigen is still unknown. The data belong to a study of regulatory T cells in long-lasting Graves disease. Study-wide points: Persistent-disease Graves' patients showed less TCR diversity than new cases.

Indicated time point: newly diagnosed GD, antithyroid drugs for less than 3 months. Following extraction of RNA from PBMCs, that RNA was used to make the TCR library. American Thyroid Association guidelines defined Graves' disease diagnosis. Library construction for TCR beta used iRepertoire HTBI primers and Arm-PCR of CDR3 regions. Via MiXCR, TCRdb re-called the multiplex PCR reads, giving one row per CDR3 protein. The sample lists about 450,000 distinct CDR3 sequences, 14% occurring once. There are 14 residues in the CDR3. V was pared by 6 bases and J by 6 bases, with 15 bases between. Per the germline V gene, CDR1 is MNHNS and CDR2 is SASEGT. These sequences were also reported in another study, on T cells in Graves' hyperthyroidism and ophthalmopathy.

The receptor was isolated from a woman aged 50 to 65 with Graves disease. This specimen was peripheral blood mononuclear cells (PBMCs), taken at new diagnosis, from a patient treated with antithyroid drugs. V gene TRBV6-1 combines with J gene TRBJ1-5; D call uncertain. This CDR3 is CASRNLRGVQPQHF. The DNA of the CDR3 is TGTGCCAGCAGGAACCTAAGAGGAGTTCAGCCCCAGCATTTT.